Listed below are T cell receptor beta chains from one sample, sequenced in a study of blood T cells in healthy people across ages. TCRdb re-derived calls from the 5' RACE reads in MiXCR, one entry per CDR3 protein. The sample lists about 780,000 distinct CDR3 sequences; around 24% were seen once. The sample was also linked to a second study, of T cells of mothers and their children.

Material for sequencing was blood. The receptor source for this set is a boy younger than 18 in good health. Both conserved end residues are part of each CDR3.

V gene: TRBV10-2
CDR3 protein: CASSPGAGEQFF

V gene: TRBV19
CDR3 protein: CASSLGLAVSQPQHF

V gene: TRBV20-1
CDR3 protein: CSASGVRDNEQFF

V gene: TRBV20-1
CDR3 protein: CSADFRDIPPDTQYF

V gene: TRBV5-6
CDR3 protein: CASSLPGQGGFETQYF

V gene: TRBV5-1
CDR3 protein: CASSLNGLARTDTQYF

V gene: TRBV7-2
CDR3 protein: CASSLAPGGSGRIGNEQFF

V gene: TRBV7-6
CDR3 protein: CASSLAAAWQVGWIPTW

V gene: TRBV6-1
CDR3 protein: CASSEARYYGYTF

V gene: TRBV6-4
CDR3 protein: CASSDPMSGGLSYGQYF

V gene: TRBV11-2
CDR3 protein: CASSLDSGGNQPQHF

V gene: TRBV6-1
CDR3 protein: CASSEARWGWNNSPLHF

V gene: TRBV6-5
CDR3 protein: CASSYPRERGPKKETQYF

V gene: TRBV30
CDR3 protein: CAWSLPRTAPVAGANVLTF

V gene: TRBV10-2
CDR3 protein: CASSELSYEQYF

V gene: TRBV11-2
CDR3 protein: CASSFRRGTYNEQFF

V gene: TRBV5-1
CDR3 protein: CASSTGTGNSNQPQHF

V gene: TRBV2
CDR3 protein: CASSDGRNYEQYF

V gene: TRBV5-1
CDR3 protein: CASSPRERGNSPLHF

V gene: TRBV3-1
CDR3 protein: CASSQLEKETQYF

V gene: TRBV5-1
CDR3 protein: CASSSTLNGYTF